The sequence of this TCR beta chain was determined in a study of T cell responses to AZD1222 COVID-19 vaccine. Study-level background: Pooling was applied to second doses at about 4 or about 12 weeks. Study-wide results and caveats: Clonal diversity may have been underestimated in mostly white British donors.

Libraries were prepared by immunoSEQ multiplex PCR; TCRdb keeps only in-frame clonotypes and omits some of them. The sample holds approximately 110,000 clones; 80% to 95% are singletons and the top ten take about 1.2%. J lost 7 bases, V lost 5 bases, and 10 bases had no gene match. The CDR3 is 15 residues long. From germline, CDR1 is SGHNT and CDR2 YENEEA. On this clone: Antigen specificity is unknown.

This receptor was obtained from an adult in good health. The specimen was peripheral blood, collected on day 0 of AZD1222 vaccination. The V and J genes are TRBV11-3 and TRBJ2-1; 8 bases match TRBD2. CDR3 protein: CASSVTSVLGNEQFF. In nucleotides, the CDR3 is TGTGCCAGCAGCGTGACTAGCGTCTTGGGTAATGAGCAGTTCTTC.